Listed below are T cell receptor beta chains from one sample, sequenced in a study of blood T cell repertoires in COVID-19. Method: immunoSEQ multiplex PCR; TCRdb's copy keeps in-frame clones and lacks some. Of 25,000 to 30,000 clones in the sample, roughly 82% were seen once. Source material: peripheral blood. The source is an elderly man with active or convalescent COVID-19. Both conserved end residues are part of each CDR3. D genes are given only for firm matches. Clone sizes are given selectively: once, few, many, or a class where the clone is expanded.

>TRBV3-1/TRBV3-2|TRBJ1-1|-|few
CASSQAMGGNTEAFF
TGTGCCAGCAGCCAAGCGATGGGGGGGAACACTGAAGCTTTCTTT
>TRBV29-1|TRBJ1-1|-|few
CSVEGQQGTEAFF
TGCAGCGTTGAAGGACAACAGGGTACTGAAGCTTTCTTT
>TRBV4-1|TRBJ1-2|TRBD1|few
CASSKGRTGTAYGYTF
TGCGCCAGCAGCAAAGGGAGGACAGGGACGGCCTATGGCTACACCTTC
>TRBV5-8|TRBJ2-5|-|-
CASSLSGRRGETQYF
TGTGCCAGCAGCTTGTCCGGGCGACGGGGAGAGACCCAGTACTTC
>TRBV9|TRBJ1-5|-|few
CASSPALRGQPQHF
TGTGCCAGCAGCCCTGCATTGAGGGGGCAGCCCCAGCATTTT
>TRBV5-4|TRBJ1-3|-|-
CASSPGGDFTPGNTIYF
TGTGCCAGCAGCCCCGGAGGAGATTTTACTCCTGGAAACACCATATATTTT
>TRBV5-1|TRBJ2-1|-|-
CASMMTGLLNEQFF
TGCGCCAGCATGATGACAGGCCTCCTTAATGAGCAGTTCTTC
>TRBV5-1|TRBJ1-2|TRBD1|once
CASSLGDRGYGYTF
TGCGCCAGCAGCTTGGGAGACAGGGGCTATGGCTACACCTTC
>TRBV27|TRBJ1-6|TRBD1|-
CASSLSGYRGTEALHF
TGTGCCAGCAGTTTATCGGGGTACAGGGGCACGGAAGCCCTCCACTTT
>TRBV6-5|TRBJ2-5|-|few
CASSLFGGPQETQYF
TGTGCCAGCAGTTTGTTCGGGGGGCCTCAAGAGACCCAGTACTTC
>TRBV7-8|TRBJ2-5|TRBD1|-
CASSLVAGGGETQYF
TGTGCCAGCAGCTTGGTGGCAGGGGGCGGGGAGACCCAGTACTTC
>TRBV9|TRBJ1-1|-|-
CASSVEVQGTEAFF
TGTGCCAGCAGCGTAGAGGTCCAGGGAACTGAAGCTTTCTTT
>TRBV5-4|TRBJ2-6|-|-
CASSSSLAGANVLTF
TGTGCCAGCAGCTCTAGTCTGGCTGGGGCCAACGTCCTGACTTTC
>TRBV7-8|TRBJ2-7|TRBD2|-
CASSLGTSPEQYF
TGTGCCAGCAGCCTCGGGACTAGCCCCGAGCAGTACTTC
>TRBV5-8|TRBJ1-5|-|few
CASSYGLLINQPQHF
TGTGCCAGCAGCTACGGACTGCTTATTAATCAGCCCCAGCATTTT
>TRBV6-5|TRBJ2-3|-|-
CASSYGQRRTDTQYF
TGTGCCAGCAGTTACGGACAGCGCCGGACAGATACGCAGTATTTT
>TRBV6-4|TRBJ1-1|TRBD1|-
CASSDRDRGHNTEAFF
TGTGCCAGCAGTGATCGTGACAGGGGGCATAACACTGAAGCTTTCTTT
>TRBV10-2|TRBJ1-1|-|-
CASSERVNTEAFF
TGCGCCAGCAGTGAACGGGTGAACACTGAAGCTTTCTTT
>TRBV18|TRBJ1-1|-|-
CASSPDSLNTEAFF
TGTGCCAGCTCACCGGACAGTCTGAACACTGAAGCTTTCTTT
>TRBV3-1/TRBV3-2|TRBJ2-1|TRBD2|-
CASSQRTSVNEQFF
TGTGCCAGCAGCCAGAGGACTAGCGTCAATGAGCAGTTCTTC
>TRBV9|TRBJ2-2|-|-
CASSMSTANTGELFF
TGTGCCAGCAGCATGTCGACTGCGAACACCGGGGAGCTGTTTTTT
>TRBV28|TRBJ1-5|TRBD1|-
CASSSPGQGGYQPQHF
TGTGCCAGCAGTTCCCCGGGACAGGGGGGTTATCAGCCCCAGCATTTT
>TRBV11-1|TRBJ2-3|TRBD2|few
CASSLFSGGAADTQYF
TGTGCCAGCAGCTTATTTAGCGGGGGGGCCGCAGATACGCAGTATTTT
>TRBV27|TRBJ1-2|TRBD1|-
CASSGIQGAGGYTF
TGTGCCAGCAGCGGGATCCAGGGGGCTGGGGGCTACACCTTC
>TRBV6-7|TRBJ1-1|-|-
CASPRGSRQGLVLNTEAFF
TGTGCCAGCCCTAGAGGGTCCCGGCAGGGGCTAGTATTGAACACTGAAGCTTTCTTT
>TRBV2|TRBJ2-4|-|-
CASKRSRLDIQYF
TGTGCCAGCAAAAGGTCCAGGTTAGACATTCAGTACTTC
>TRBV12-3/TRBV12-4|TRBJ1-2|-|-
CASSLQGNGGYTF
TGTGCCAGCAGTCTACAGGGTAACGGCGGCTACACCTTC
>TRBV5-1|TRBJ1-5|TRBD1|few
CASSTGTGGNQPQHF
TGCGCCAGCAGCACCGGGACAGGGGGCAATCAGCCCCAGCATTTT